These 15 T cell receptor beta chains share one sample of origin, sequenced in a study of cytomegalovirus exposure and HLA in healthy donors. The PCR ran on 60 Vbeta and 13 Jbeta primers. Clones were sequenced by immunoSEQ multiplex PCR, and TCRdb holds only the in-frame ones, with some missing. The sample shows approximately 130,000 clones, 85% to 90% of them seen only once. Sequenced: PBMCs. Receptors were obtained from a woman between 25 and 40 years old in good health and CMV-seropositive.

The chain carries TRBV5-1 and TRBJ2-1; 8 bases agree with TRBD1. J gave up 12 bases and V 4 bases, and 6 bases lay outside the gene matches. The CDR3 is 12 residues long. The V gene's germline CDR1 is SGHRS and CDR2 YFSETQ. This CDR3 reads CASSADRGRQFF. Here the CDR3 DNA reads TGCGCCAGCAGCGCCGACAGGGGAAGGCAGTTCTTC.

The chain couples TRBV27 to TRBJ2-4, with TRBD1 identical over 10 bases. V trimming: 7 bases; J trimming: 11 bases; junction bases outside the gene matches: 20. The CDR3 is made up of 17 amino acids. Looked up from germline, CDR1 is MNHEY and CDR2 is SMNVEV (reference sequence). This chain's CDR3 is CASKVGSGTGDPRVQYF. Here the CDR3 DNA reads TGTGCCAGCAAAGTGGGATCCGGGACAGGGGACCCAAGGGTTCAGTACTTC.

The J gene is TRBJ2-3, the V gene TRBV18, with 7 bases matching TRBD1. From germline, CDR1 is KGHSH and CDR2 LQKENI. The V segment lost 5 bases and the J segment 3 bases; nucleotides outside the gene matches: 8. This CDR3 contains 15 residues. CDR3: CASSGGQEGTDTQYF. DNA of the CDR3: TGTGCCAGCTCAGGAGGACAGGAAGGTACAGATACGCAGTATTTT.

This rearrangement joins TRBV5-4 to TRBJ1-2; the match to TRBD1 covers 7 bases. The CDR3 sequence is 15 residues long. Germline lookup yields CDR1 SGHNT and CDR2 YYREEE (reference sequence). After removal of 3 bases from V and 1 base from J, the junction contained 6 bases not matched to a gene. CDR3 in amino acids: CASSSPTGINYGYTF. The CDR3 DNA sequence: TGTGCCAGCAGCTCGCCGACAGGGATTAACTATGGCTACACCTTC.

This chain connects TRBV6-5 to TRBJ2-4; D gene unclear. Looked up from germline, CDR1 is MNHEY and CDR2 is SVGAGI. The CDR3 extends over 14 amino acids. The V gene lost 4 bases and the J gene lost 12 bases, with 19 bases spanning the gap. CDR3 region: CASSLYPGDFGQYF. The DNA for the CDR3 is TGTGCCAGCAGTTTATACCCGGGTGATTTCGGTCAGTACTTC.

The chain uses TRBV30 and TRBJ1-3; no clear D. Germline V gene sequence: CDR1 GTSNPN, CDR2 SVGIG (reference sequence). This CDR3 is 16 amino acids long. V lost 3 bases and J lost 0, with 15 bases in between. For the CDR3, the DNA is TGTGCCTGGAGCCCATACAGCTCAAGCTCTGGAAACACCATATATTTT. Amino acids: CAWSPYSSSSGNTIYF. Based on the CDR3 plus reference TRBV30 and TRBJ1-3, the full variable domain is SQTIHQWPATLVQPVGSPLSLECTVEGTSNPNLYWYRQAAGRGLQLLFYSVGIGQISSEVPQNLSASRPQDRQFILSSKKLLLSDSGFYLCAWSPYSSSSGNTIYFGEGSWLTVV.

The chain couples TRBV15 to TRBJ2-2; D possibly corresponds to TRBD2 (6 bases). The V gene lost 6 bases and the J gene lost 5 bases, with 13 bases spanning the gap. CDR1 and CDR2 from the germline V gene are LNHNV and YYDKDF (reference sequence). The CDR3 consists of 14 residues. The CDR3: CATSSGVETGELFF. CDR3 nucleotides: TGTGCCACCAGTTCGGGGGTTGAGACCGGGGAGCTGTTTTTT.

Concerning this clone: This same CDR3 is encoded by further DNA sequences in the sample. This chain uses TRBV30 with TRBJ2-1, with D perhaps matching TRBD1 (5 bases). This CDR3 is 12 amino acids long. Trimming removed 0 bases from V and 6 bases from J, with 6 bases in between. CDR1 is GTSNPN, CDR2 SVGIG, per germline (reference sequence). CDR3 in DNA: TGTGCCTGGAGTGTAAGGGGCAATGAGCAGTTCTTC. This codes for CAWSVRGNEQFF.

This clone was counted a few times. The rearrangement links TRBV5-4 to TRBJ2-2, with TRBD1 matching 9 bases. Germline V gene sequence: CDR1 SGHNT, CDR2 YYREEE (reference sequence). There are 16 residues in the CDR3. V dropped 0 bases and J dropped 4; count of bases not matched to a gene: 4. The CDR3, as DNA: TGTGCCAGCAGCTTGGGGGGACAGGGAGGCACCGGGGAGCTGTTTTTT. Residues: CASSLGGQGGTGELFF.

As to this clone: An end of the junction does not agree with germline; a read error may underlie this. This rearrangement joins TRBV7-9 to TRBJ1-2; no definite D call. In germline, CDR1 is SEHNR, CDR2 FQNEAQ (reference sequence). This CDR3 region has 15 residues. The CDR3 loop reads CSSSLLVNSNYGYTF. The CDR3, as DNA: TGTTCCAGCAGCTTGTTGGTCAACTCTAACTATGGCTACACCTTC.

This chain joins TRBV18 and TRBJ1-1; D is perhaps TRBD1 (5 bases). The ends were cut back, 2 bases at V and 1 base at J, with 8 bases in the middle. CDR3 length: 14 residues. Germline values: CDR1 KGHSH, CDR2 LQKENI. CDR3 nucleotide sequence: TGTGCCAGCTCACCATATAGGGGGAACACTGAAGCTTTCTTT. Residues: CASSPYRGNTEAFF.

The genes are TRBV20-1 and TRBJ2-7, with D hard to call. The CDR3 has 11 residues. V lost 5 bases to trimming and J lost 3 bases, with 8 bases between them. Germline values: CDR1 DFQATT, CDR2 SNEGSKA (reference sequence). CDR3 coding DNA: TGCAGTGCTTTTACAGACTACGAGCAGTACTTC. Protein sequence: CSAFTDYEQYF.

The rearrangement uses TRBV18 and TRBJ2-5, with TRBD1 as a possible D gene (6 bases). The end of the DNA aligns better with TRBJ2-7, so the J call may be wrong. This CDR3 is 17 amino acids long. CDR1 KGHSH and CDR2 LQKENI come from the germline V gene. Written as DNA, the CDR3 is TGTGCCAGCTCACCTCTCTCTGCCGGGACACTCTCCTACGAGCAGTACTTC. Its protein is CASSPLSAGTLSYEQYF.

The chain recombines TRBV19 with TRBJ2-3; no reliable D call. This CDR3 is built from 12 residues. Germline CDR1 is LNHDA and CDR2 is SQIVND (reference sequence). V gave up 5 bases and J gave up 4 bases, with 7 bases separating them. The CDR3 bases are TGTGCCAGTAGTGAGAGAGCAGATACGCAGTATTTT. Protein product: CASSERADTQYF.

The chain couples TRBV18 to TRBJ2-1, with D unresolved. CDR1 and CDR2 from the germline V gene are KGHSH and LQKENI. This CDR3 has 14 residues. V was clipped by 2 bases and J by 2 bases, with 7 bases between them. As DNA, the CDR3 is TGTGCCAGCTCACCAAGTAGCACCTACAATGAGCAGTTCTTC. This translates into CASSPSSTYNEQFF.